The 4 T cell receptor beta chains below were found in one sample sequenced in a study of blood T cell repertoires in COVID-19. TCRdb keeps only in-frame clones here, not all; method: immunoSEQ multiplex PCR. The sample contains over 150,000 clones, about 86% of which appear only once. What was sequenced was peripheral blood. These receptors were collected from a middle-aged man with active or convalescent COVID-19.

The chain recombines TRBV6-2 or TRBV6-3 with TRBJ2-7; D is unresolved. The CDR3 loop spans 13 amino acids. Germline CDR1 and CDR2: MNHEY and SVGEGT. Trimming removed 2 bases at V and 3 bases at J, with 8 bases between. This chain's CDR3 is CASSYVYSYEQYF. The CDR3, as DNA: TGTGCCAGCAGTTACGTTTACAGCTACGAGCAGTACTTC.

V is TRBV4-3 and J is TRBJ1-2; no clear D. Germline lookup yields CDR1 LGHNA and CDR2 YSLEER. V lost 0 bases and J lost 3, with 8 bases in between. CDR3 size: 14 residues. The CDR3 nucleotides read TGCGCCAGCAGCCAAGATCTGAGGGACTATGGCTACACCTTC. Translated, it gives CASSQDLRDYGYTF.

The CDR3 here is CASSFGGTGELFF. In DNA, the CDR3 is TGTGCCAGCAGCTTCGGGGGCACCGGGGAGCTGTTTTTT. This chain uses TRBV7-9 with TRBJ2-2; a weak D match, TRBD2 (6 bases). The CDR3 loop spans 13 amino acids. V was pared by 3 bases and J by 4 bases, with 6 bases between. The germline CDR1 and CDR2 sequences are SEHNR and FQNEAQ (reference sequence). The variable domain in full, with the rest retrieved from reference TRBV7-9 and TRBJ2-2, is DTGVSQNPRHKITKRGQNVTFRCDPISEHNRLYWYRQTLGQGPEFLTYFQNEAQLEKSRLLSDRFSAERPKGSFSTLEIQRTEQGDSAMYLCASSFGGTGELFFGEGSRLTVL.

This clone was found once. The chain uses TRBV14 and TRBJ2-4; TRBD2 aligns across 10 bases. V dropped 0 bases and J dropped 4; count of bases not matched to a gene: 15. CDR3 length: 20 residues. Germline loops: CDR1 SGHDN, CDR2 FVKESK. This chain's CDR3 is CASSQDWGLAGVLGKNIQYF. For the CDR3, the DNA is TGTGCCAGCAGCCAAGATTGGGGTCTAGCGGGAGTCTTGGGGAAAAACATTCAGTACTTC.